These 2 T cell receptor beta chains share one sample of origin, sequenced in a study of monozygotic twins with inflammatory bowel disease (dated by TCRdb to the late 2010s). Library method: 5' RACE. This sample was sequenced with an Illumina HiSeq 2500. TCRdb reprocessed the reads, so every CDR3 protein sequence counts as one entry and DNA is not shown. For this sample, the table gives fewer than 200,000 distinct CDR3 sequences. The ten largest clones add up to 2.4% of the sample. The specimen was blood. Source of these receptors: a human donor with ulcerative colitis or Crohn's disease, or a healthy co-twin of an affected twin (not recorded which).

This chain joins TRBV7-3 and TRBJ1-6. CDR3 length: 13 residues. CDR1 and CDR2 (germline): SGHTA, FQGTGA. The CDR3 reads CASSGTINSPLHF.

This chain's CDR3 is CASSIGDTSYEQYF. The chain has TRBV9 and TRBJ2-7; the D call from TCRdb, TRBD1, cannot be confirmed without DNA. Germline lookup yields CDR1 SGDLS and CDR2 YYNGEE. The CDR3 covers 14 residues.